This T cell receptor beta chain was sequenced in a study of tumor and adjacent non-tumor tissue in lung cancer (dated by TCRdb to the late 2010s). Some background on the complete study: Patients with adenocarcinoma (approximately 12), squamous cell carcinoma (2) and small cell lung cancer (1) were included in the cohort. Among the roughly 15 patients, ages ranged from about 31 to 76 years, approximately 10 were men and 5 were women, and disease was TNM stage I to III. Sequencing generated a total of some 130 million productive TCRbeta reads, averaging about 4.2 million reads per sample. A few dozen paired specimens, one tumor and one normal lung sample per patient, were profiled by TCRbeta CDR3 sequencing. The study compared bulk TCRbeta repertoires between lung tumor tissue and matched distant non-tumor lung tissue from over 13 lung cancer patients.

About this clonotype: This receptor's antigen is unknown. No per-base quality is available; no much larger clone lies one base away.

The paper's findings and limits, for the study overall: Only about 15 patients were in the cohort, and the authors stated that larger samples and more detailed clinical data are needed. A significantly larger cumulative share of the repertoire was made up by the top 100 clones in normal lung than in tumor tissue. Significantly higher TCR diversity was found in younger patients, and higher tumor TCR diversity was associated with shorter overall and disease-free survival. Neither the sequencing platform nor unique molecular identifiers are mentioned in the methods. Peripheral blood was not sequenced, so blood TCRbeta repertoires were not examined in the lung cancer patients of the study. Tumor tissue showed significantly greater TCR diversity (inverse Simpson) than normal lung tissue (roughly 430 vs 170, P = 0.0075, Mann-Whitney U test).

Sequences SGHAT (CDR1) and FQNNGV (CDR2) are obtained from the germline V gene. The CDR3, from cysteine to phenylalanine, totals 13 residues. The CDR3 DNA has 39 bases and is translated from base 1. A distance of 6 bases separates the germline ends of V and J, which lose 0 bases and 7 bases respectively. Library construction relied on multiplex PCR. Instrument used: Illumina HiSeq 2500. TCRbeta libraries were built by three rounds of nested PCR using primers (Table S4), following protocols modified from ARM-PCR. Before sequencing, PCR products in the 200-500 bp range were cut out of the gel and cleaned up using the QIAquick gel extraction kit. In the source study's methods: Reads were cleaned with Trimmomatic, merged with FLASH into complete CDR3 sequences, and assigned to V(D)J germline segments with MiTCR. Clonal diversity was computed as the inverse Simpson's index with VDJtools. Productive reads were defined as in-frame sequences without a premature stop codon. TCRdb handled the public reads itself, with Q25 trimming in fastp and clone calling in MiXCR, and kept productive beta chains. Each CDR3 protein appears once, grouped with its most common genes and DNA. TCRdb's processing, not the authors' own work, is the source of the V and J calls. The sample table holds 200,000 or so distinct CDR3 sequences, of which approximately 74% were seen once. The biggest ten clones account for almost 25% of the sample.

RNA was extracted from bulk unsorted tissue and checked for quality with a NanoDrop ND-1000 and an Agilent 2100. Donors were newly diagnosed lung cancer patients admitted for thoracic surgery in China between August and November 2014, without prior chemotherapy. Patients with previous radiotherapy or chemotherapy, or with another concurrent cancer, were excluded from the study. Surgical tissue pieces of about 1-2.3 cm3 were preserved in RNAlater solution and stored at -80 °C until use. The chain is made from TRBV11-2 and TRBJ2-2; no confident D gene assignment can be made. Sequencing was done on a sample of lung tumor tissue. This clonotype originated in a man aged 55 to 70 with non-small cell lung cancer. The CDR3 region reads CASSLENNGELFF. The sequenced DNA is TGTGCCAGCAGCTTAGAAAATAACGGGGAGCTGTTTTTT.